Only a few counts were recorded for the clone carrying this TCR beta chain. Trimming cost V 3 bases and J 0 bases, with 12 bases left between them. The CDR3 runs to 17 residues. Germline-derived CDR1 and CDR2 are SNHLY and FYNNEI. TCRdb redid the calling of the reads with MiXCR, one entry per CDR3 protein. The data show about 360,000 distinct CDR3 sequences, with 15% to 20% seen just once and approximately 10% held by the top ten. These data originate in a study of T cell repertoires in cytomegalovirus infection. The sequencing sample was made of PBMCs. The receptor was isolated from a human donor in good health (CMV status not recorded). Some clones in this sample may be carry-over from other donors' samples. The chain employs TRBV2 and TRBJ2-6, with D unresolved. The chain's CDR3 is CASSDIRRSSGANVLTF. The CDR3 bases are TGTGCCAGCAGTGACATCCGGCGGAGCTCTGGGGCCAACGTCCTGACTTTC.